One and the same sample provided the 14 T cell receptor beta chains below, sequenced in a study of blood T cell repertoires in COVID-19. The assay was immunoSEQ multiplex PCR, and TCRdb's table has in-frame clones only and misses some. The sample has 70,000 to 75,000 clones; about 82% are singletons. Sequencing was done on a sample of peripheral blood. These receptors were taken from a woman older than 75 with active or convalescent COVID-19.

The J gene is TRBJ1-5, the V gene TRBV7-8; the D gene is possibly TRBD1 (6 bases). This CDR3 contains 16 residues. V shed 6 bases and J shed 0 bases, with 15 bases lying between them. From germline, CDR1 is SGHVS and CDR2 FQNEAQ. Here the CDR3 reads CASSTKGQNSNQPQHF. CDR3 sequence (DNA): TGTGCCAGCAGTACAAAGGGACAAAATAGCAATCAGCCCCAGCATTTT.

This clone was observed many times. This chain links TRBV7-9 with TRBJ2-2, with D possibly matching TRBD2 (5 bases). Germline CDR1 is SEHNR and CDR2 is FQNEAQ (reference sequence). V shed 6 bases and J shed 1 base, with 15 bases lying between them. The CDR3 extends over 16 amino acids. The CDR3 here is CASSSPYEGNTGELFF. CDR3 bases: TGTGCCAGCAGTTCACCTTACGAGGGGAACACCGGGGAGCTGTTTTTT.

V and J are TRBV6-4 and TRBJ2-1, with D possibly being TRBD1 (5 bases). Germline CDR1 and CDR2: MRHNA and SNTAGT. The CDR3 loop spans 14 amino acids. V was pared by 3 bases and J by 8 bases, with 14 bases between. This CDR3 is CASSDFPGNYEQFF. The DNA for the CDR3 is TGTGCCAGCAGTGATTTTCCAGGGAATTATGAGCAGTTCTTC.

DNA for the CDR3: TGCGCCAGCAGCCAAGGACAGTTTGATCAGCCCCAGCATTTT. This gives the protein CASSQGQFDQPQHF. The V gene is TRBV4-3, the J gene TRBJ1-5, with D possibly TRBD1 on 5 matching bases. CDR1 and CDR2 (germline): LGHNA, YSLEER. CDR3 length: 14 residues. V was cut by 1 base and J by 5 bases, with 9 bases left in between.

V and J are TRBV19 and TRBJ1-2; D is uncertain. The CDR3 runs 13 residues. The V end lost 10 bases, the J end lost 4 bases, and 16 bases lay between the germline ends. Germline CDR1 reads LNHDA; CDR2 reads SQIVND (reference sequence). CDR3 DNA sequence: TGTGCCACCAAAACTGGAGGGATCTATGGCTACACCTTC. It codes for CATKTGGIYGYTF.

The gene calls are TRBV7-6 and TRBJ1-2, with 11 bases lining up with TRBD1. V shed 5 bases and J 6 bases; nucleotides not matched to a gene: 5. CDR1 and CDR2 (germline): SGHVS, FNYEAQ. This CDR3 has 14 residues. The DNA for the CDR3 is TGTGCCAGCAGCCTAGGACAGGGGGCGGATGGCTACACCTTC. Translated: CASSLGQGADGYTF.

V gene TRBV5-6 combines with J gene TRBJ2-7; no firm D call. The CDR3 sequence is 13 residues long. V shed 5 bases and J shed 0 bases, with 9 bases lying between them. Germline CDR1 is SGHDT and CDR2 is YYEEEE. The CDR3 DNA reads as TGTGCCAGCAGGACGAGGTTCTCCTACGAGCAGTACTTC. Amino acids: CASRTRFSYEQYF.

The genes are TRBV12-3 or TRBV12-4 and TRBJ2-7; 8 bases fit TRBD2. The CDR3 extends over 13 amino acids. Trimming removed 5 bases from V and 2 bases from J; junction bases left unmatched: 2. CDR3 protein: CASSMGLAYEQYF. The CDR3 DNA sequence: TGTGCCAGCAGTATGGGACTAGCCTACGAGCAGTACTTC.

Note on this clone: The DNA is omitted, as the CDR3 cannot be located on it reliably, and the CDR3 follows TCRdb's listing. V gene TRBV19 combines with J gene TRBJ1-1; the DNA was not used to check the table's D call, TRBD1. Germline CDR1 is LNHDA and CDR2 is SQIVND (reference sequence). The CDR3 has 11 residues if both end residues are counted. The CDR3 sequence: CASSFGQGTFF.

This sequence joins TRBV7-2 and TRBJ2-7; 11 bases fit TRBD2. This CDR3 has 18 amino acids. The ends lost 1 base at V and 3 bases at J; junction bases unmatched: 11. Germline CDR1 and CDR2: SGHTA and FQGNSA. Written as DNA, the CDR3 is TGTGCCAGCAGCTTAGGTTACAGGGGGACTAGCGGCCGCTACGAGCAGTACTTC. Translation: CASSLGYRGTSGRYEQYF.

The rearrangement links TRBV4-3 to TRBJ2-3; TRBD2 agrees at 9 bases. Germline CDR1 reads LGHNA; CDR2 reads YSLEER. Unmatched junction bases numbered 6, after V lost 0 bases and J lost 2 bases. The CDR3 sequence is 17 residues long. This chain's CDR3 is CASSQDGSGGLTDTQYF. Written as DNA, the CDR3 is TGCGCCAGCAGCCAAGATGGTAGCGGGGGCCTCACAGATACGCAGTATTTT.

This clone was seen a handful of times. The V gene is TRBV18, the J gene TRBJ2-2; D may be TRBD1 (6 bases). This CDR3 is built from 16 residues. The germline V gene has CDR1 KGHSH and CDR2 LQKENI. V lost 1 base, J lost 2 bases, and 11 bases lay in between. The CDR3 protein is CASSPRGQSNTGELFF. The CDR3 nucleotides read TGTGCCAGCTCACCACGGGGACAATCTAACACCGGGGAGCTGTTTTTT.

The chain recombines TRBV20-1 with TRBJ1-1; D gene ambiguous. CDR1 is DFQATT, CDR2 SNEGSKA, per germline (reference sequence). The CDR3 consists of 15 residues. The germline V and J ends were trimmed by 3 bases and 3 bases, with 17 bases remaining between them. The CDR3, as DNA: TGCAGTGCTAGTGACCCAGGAGGTAGGGACACTGAAGCTTTCTTT. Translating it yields CSASDPGGRDTEAFF.

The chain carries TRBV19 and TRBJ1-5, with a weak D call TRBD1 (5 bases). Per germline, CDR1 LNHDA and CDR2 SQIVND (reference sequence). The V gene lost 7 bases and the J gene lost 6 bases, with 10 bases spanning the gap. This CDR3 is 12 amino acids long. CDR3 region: CASTEGVQPQHF. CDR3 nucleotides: TGTGCCAGTACCGAAGGGGTTCAGCCCCAGCATTTT.